The clone carrying this T cell receptor (beta chain) was counted ten times or more. The antigen is unknown. The data were taken from a study of Graves' ophthalmopathy and Graves' hyperthyroidism. Study-level results: The majority of expanded thyroid clonotypes above 0.001 frequency also occurred in blood.

Amplification targeted the TCR beta CDR3 regions, with RNA transcripts as the source material. The authors performed first-round RT-PCR with HTBI primers and then a second-round multiplex PCR. From the multiplex PCR reads, TCRdb called clonotypes with MiXCR, one entry per CDR3 protein. In the table there are over 450,000 distinct CDR3 sequences, roughly 14% of which are singletons. Deletions cut 5 bases from V and 2 bases from J, with 9 bases between. This CDR3 contains 13 residues. In germline, CDR1 is MNHEY, CDR2 SMNVEV (reference sequence). Researchers turned away patients with other autoimmune diseases, uncontrolled infections, pregnancy or lactation. PBMCs stemmed from roughly 9.4 ml of fresh peripheral blood.

The origin of this receptor is a woman aged 25-40 years with Graves' ophthalmopathy. V gene TRBV27 combines with J gene TRBJ1-2; D ambiguous. The sequenced sample consisted of blood. The CDR3 nucleotides are TGTGCCAGCAGTAACACAGAGAACTATGGCTACACCTTC. Translated: CASSNTENYGYTF.